The 18 T cell receptor beta chains below were found in one sample sequenced in a study of OX40 agonist ivuxolimab in advanced cancers. Receptor amplification or capture employed the immunoSEQ multiplex PCR assay. The source is immuneACCESS, and TCRdb retained only in-frame sequences with V and J called. Part of the clones is not carried over; for the studies checked, unresolved V genes explain less than half of this, and the remainder is unexplained. The sample table contains around 71,000 clones; only one count was recorded for 75% to 85% of them. The ten biggest clones cover about 5.4% of the sample. The sample here was CD4+ or CD8+ T cells sorted from blood, taken in a trial of the OX40 agonist ivuxolimab. All receptors derive from an adult with an advanced solid tumor such as melanoma, head and neck, liver or kidney cancer.

The CDR3 DNA sequence: TGTGCCAGCAGTAGGGCCCTTAGCAATCAGCCCCAGCATTTT. Translating it yields CASSRALSNQPQHF. The genes are TRBV28 and TRBJ1-5; D gene uncertain. This CDR3 comprises 14 residues. Trimming shortened V by 5 bases and J by 0 bases, and 8 bases separated the two germline ends. Germline CDR1 reads MDHEN; CDR2 reads SYDVKM.

This chain connects TRBV14 to TRBJ2-7, with 14 bases matching TRBD2. Germline CDR1 is SGHDN and CDR2 is FVKESK. Trimming removed 4 bases from V and 1 base from J; junction bases left unmatched: 6. The CDR3 sequence is 17 residues long. The CDR3 DNA sequence: TGTGCCAGCAGCCGACCGGGACTAGCGGGGGCTTCCTACGAGCAGTACTTC. Translating gives CASSRPGLAGASYEQYF.

This sequence joins TRBV5-6 and TRBJ2-5, with D uncertain. The CDR3 length is 15 residues. V was trimmed by 0 bases and J by 4 bases, leaving 13 bases between them. The germline gives CDR1 SGHDT, CDR2 YYEEEE. This chain's CDR3 is CASSLAPRTGETQYF. The CDR3, as DNA: TGTGCCAGCAGCTTGGCCCCACGAACGGGAGAGACCCAGTACTTC.

This chain uses TRBV15 with TRBJ1-4, with 7 bases fitting TRBD1. The CDR3 totals 16 residues. Germline V gives CDR1 LNHNV, CDR2 YYDKDF (reference sequence). The trim removed 0 bases at V and 8 bases at J, leaving 9 bases unmatched. This CDR3 reads CATSRDGKGQNEKLFF. CDR3 DNA sequence: TGTGCCACCAGCAGAGATGGGAAGGGACAGAACGAAAAACTGTTTTTT. The full variable domain, its missing parts supplied by reference TRBV15 and TRBJ1-4, is DAMVIQNPRYQVTQFGKPVTLSCSQTLNHNVMYWYQQKSSQAPKLLFHYYDKDFNNEADTPDNFQSRRPNTSFCFLDIRSPGLGDTAMYLCATSRDGKGQNEKLFFGSGTQLSVL.

The chain uses TRBV28 and TRBJ1-2; D may be TRBD1 (5 bases). Trimming pared 6 bases from V and 5 bases from J, leaving 10 bases between. The germline gives CDR1 MDHEN, CDR2 SYDVKM. The CDR3 covers 12 residues. The CDR3 DNA sequence: TGTGCCAGCAGGGGGGTGCAGTATGGCTACACCTTC. Translating it yields CASRGVQYGYTF.

The J gene is TRBJ2-5, the V gene TRBV7-2, with 9 bases identical to TRBD1. Unmatched junction bases numbered 11, after V lost 3 bases and J lost 3 bases. Germline V gene data show CDR1 as SGHTA and CDR2 as FQGNSA. The CDR3 is 17 residues long. The DNA of the CDR3 is TGTGCCAGCAGCTTCCCCCAGACAGGGGGACAAAAAGAGACCCAGTACTTC. This gives the protein CASSFPQTGGQKETQYF. The full variable domain, in which reference TRBV7-2 and TRBJ2-5 provide the parts outside the CDR3, is GAGVSQSPSNKVTEKGKDVELRCDPISGHTALYWYRQSLGQGLEFLIYFQGNSAPDKSGLPSDRFSAERTGGSVSTLTIQRTQQEDSAVYLCASSFPQTGGQKETQYFGPGTRLLVL.

The CDR3: CASSESSRKETQYF. CDR3 in DNA: TGTGCCAGCAGTGAATCATCCAGAAAAGAGACCCAGTACTTC. The chain uses TRBV25-1 and TRBJ2-5; D gene uncertain. The CDR3 sequence is 14 residues long. Germline V gene sequence: CDR1 MGHDK, CDR2 SYGVNS. Trimming took off 1 base at V and 3 bases at J, with 9 bases between the two ends.

The chain recombines TRBV7-2 with TRBJ2-7; TRBD2 matches 11 bases. The CDR3 has 19 residues. The J segment lost 0 bases and the V segment lost 5 bases, leaving 15 bases of the junction unmatched. Germline CDR1 is SGHTA and CDR2 is FQGNSA. The CDR3 coding sequence is TGTGCCAGCAGCCCCACGAGGGCGGGACTAGCGGCAAGCTCCTACGAGCAGTACTTC. Its translation is CASSPTRAGLAASSYEQYF. The full variable domain, completed using reference TRBV7-2 and TRBJ2-7, is GAGVSQSPSNKVTEKGKDVELRCDPISGHTALYWYRQSLGQGLEFLIYFQGNSAPDKSGLPSDRFSAERTGGSVSTLTIQRTQQEDSAVYLCASSPTRAGLAASSYEQYFGPGTRLTVT.

This clone was recorded a few times. The gene calls are TRBV30 and TRBJ2-1, with a weak D call TRBD2 (6 bases). V gave up 1 base and J gave up 5 bases, with 12 bases separating them. Per germline, CDR1 GTSNPN and CDR2 SVGIG (reference sequence). This CDR3 has 14 amino acids. This chain's CDR3 is CAWSGTNRHNEQFF. Written as DNA, the CDR3 is TGTGCCTGGAGTGGGACTAATAGACACAATGAGCAGTTCTTC.

The chain has TRBV7-2 and TRBJ1-4; D is possibly TRBD1 (5 bases). Trimming took off 2 bases at V and 2 bases at J, with 9 bases between the two ends. The CDR3 covers 15 residues. CDR1 and CDR2 from the germline V gene are SGHTA and FQGNSA. For the CDR3, the DNA is TGTGCCAGCAGCTTACCGGGACTGACTAATGAAAAACTGTTTTTT. Amino acid sequence: CASSLPGLTNEKLFF.

This chain uses TRBV4-3 with TRBJ1-2, with 7 nucleotides matching TRBD1. The CDR3 is 16 amino acids. With 4 bases clipped from V and 2 bases from J, the junction kept 10 bases outside the gene matches. Germline-derived CDR1 and CDR2 are LGHNA and YSLEER. This CDR3 is CASSPYGQEANYGYTF. The DNA of the CDR3 is TGCGCCAGCAGCCCCTATGGACAGGAGGCCAACTATGGCTACACCTTC.

This chain joins TRBV9 and TRBJ2-7, with no clear D. The V and J ends lost 2 bases and 3 bases respectively, with 9 bases between them. The CDR3 runs to 13 residues. Looked up from germline, CDR1 is SGDLS and CDR2 is YYNGEE. CDR3 DNA: TGTGCCAGCAGCGTCCAGACGGGCTACGAGCAGTACTTC. As protein: CASSVQTGYEQYF. The full variable domain, with the rest looked up from reference TRBV9 and TRBJ2-7, is DSGVTQTPKHLITATGQRVTLRCSPRSGDLSVYWYQQSLDQGLQFLIQYYNGEERAKGNILERFSAQQFPDLHSELNLSSLELGDSALYFCASSVQTGYEQYFGPGTRLTVT.

The chain employs TRBV19 and TRBJ2-3, with D unclear. The V and J ends lost 1 base and 1 base respectively, with 9 bases between them. There are 15 residues in the CDR3. Germline V lookup: CDR1 LNHDA, CDR2 SQIVND (reference sequence). In DNA, the CDR3 is TGTGCCAGTAGTATAGCGGCGCTCCGCACAGATACGCAGTATTTT. Amino acid sequence: CASSIAALRTDTQYF.

V and J are TRBV15 and TRBJ1-1; D gene ambiguous. Trimming removed 1 base at V and 2 bases at J, with 8 bases between. The CDR3 totals 14 residues. Germline V gene sequence: CDR1 LNHNV, CDR2 YYDKDF (reference sequence). This chain's CDR3 is CATSRGNSNTEAFF. As DNA, the CDR3 is TGTGCCACCAGCAGAGGTAACAGTAACACTGAAGCTTTCTTT.

The chain recombines TRBV5-1 with TRBJ2-5; TRBD1 aligns across 9 bases. There are 14 residues in the CDR3. The J segment lost 5 bases and the V segment lost 6 bases, leaving 8 bases of the junction unmatched. CDR1 is SGHRS, CDR2 YFSETQ, per germline. The CDR3 nucleotides read TGCGCCAGCACCGCTAGGACAGGGGAGGAGACCCAGTACTTC. Translating gives CASTARTGEETQYF.

V is TRBV6-5 and J is TRBJ1-6; 7 nucleotides line up with TRBD1. Germline V CDR1 and CDR2: MNHEY, SVGAGI. The V segment lost 0 bases and the J segment 7 bases; nucleotides outside the gene matches: 3. The CDR3 contains 15 residues. CDR3 coding DNA: TGTGCCAGCAGTTACTCGAGACAGGGAAATTCACCCCTCCACTTT. Its translation: CASSYSRQGNSPLHF.

The chain joins TRBV4-2 to TRBJ1-2, with D possibly being TRBD1 (5 bases). The V gene lost 5 bases and the J gene lost 7 bases, with 11 bases spanning the gap. The CDR3 consists of 12 residues. Looked up from germline, CDR1 is LGHNA and CDR2 is YNFKEQ. The DNA of the CDR3 is TGTGCCAGCAGCTTGACAGCAAGTGGCTACACCTTC. Translated, it gives CASSLTASGYTF.

The rearrangement links TRBV5-4 to TRBJ2-3, with TRBD1 matching over 8 bases. The CDR3 totals 16 residues. Germline V lookup: CDR1 SGHNT, CDR2 YYREEE (reference sequence). Trimming cost V 4 bases and J 0 bases; bases outside gene matches: 7. CDR3 DNA: TGTGCCAGCAGCGTACCGGGACAGGCTAGCACAGATACGCAGTATTTT. Encoded protein: CASSVPGQASTDTQYF.